These 14 T cell receptor beta chains were sequenced from one sample in a study of T cell repertoires in cytomegalovirus infection. Which antigens these TCRs recognize remains unknown. MiXCR, run by TCRdb on the reads, gives a single entry per CDR3 protein. This table has roughly 150,000 distinct CDR3 sequences, less than 25% appearing once. The sequences come from CD8+ T cells from cultured PBMCs, collected from culture after CMV antigen stimulation. These TCRs come from a human donor in good health (CMV status not recorded). Some clones in this sample may be carry-over from other donors' samples.

The CDR3 nucleotides read TGTGCCAGCAGCCCCCCCGCGGGACGGGGAAACACCATATATTTT. Translation: CASSPPAGRGNTIYF. This chain joins TRBV7-2 and TRBJ1-3, with D possibly matching TRBD1 (5 bases). This CDR3 is built from 15 residues. CDR1 and CDR2 from the germline V gene are SGHTA and FQGNSA. V shed 5 bases and J shed 4 bases, with 15 bases lying between them.

The chain has TRBV10-3 and TRBJ1-1; TRBD1 might be the D (6 bases). Germline values: CDR1 ENHRY, CDR2 SYGVKD. V was cut by 11 bases and J by 1 base, with 14 bases left in between. The CDR3 contains 13 residues. The CDR3 spells CAAWDNPNTEAFF. The CDR3 region has the DNA TGTGCCGCTTGGGACAACCCGAACACTGAAGCTTTCTTT.

The rearrangement links TRBV7-2 to TRBJ2-7; D ambiguous. Germline values: CDR1 SGHTA, CDR2 FQGNSA. V was shortened by 0 bases and J by 1 base, with 4 bases between the two germline ends. The CDR3 is 13 amino acids. The CDR3 here is CASSLAWSYEQYF. CDR3 DNA: TGTGCCAGCAGCTTAGCATGGTCCTACGAGCAGTACTTC.

This clonotype was seen a handful of times. J is TRBJ2-5 and V is TRBV29-1; TRBD1 matches 7 bases. Germline V gene sequence: CDR1 SQVTM, CDR2 ANQGSEA. The CDR3 is 14 residues long. V was pared by 6 bases and J by 4 bases, with 11 bases of the junction left unmatched. Here the CDR3 DNA reads TGCAGCGTGGGCCTTGACAGGGCGGGAGAGACCCAGTACTTC. Its translation is CSVGLDRAGETQYF. Together with reference TRBV29-1 and TRBJ2-5, the CDR3 gives the full variable domain: SAVISQKPSRDICQRGTSLTIQCQVDSQVTMMFWYRQQPGQSLTLIATANQGSEATYESGFVIDKFPISRPNLTFSTLTVSNMSPEDSSIYLCSVGLDRAGETQYFGPGTRLLVL.

The chain is built from TRBV14 and TRBJ2-5, with 10 positions matching TRBD2. V lost 0 bases, J lost 5 bases, and 9 bases stayed unmatched. The CDR3 loop spans 17 amino acids. Per the germline V gene, CDR1 is SGHDN and CDR2 is FVKESK. The DNA of the CDR3 is TGTGCCAGCAGCCAAGATGGAGGGCTAGCGGGGGTGGAGACCCAGTACTTC. Protein product: CASSQDGGLAGVETQYF.

This chain joins TRBV28 and TRBJ1-5, with 9 nucleotides matching TRBD1. Losses at the gene ends were 1 base for V and 0 bases for J; bases not matched to a gene: 13. Germline CDR1 reads MDHEN; CDR2 reads SYDVKM. There are 20 residues in the CDR3. CDR3 in DNA: TGTGCCAGCAGTTTATTGATTTTCGGGACAGGGAGAAATAGCAATCAGCCCCAGCATTTT. Translation: CASSLLIFGTGRNSNQPQHF.

This clonotype was detected a few times. The rearrangement links TRBV6-5 to TRBJ1-4; 10 bases map to TRBD1. The CDR3 length is 18 residues. V dropped 1 base and J dropped 0; count of bases not matched to a gene: 5. The germline V gene has CDR1 MNHEY and CDR2 SVGAGI. The CDR3 sequence: CASSYYGTGAATNEKLFF. The CDR3 nucleotides read TGTGCCAGCAGTTACTACGGGACAGGGGCTGCAACTAATGAAAAACTGTTTTTT.

Details on this clonotype: An end of the junction differs from the germline gene, which may be a read error. The J gene is TRBJ2-7, the V gene TRBV6-2 or TRBV6-3, with a possible D match to TRBD1 (6 bases). Germline assignment: CDR1 MNHEY and CDR2 SVGEGT. The CDR3 extends over 17 amino acids. The CDR3: CARSYSYTTGASYEQYF. For the CDR3, the DNA is TGTGCCCGCAGTTACTCCTATACGACAGGCGCCTCCTACGAGCAGTACTTC.

In DNA form, the CDR3 reads TGTGCCAGTAGTATAGCGGCGGGGGCTCGAGAGCAGTACTTC. This sequence encodes CASSIAAGAREQYF. This sequence joins TRBV19 and TRBJ2-7; D might be TRBD2 (7 bases). The V and J ends lost 1 base and 7 bases respectively, with 14 bases between them. Germline lookup yields CDR1 LNHDA and CDR2 SQIVND (reference sequence). The CDR3 loop spans 14 amino acids.

The gene calls are TRBV10-2 and TRBJ2-3, with TRBD2 matching 9 bases. Germline V gene lookup returns CDR1 WSHSY and CDR2 SAAADI. With 4 bases clipped from V and 2 bases from J, the junction kept 7 bases outside the gene matches. The CDR3 contains 16 residues. The CDR3 spells CASSGLAGVNTDTQYF. The CDR3 bases are TGCGCCAGCAGTGGTTTAGCGGGGGTCAACACAGATACGCAGTATTTT.

The J gene is TRBJ1-1, the V gene TRBV20-1; no clear D gene. Germline V lookup: CDR1 DFQATT, CDR2 SNEGSKA (reference sequence). Trimming stripped 0 bases from V and 1 base from J, with 9 bases between. The CDR3 loop spans 14 amino acids. The CDR3 spells CSARDPKENTEAFF. DNA of the CDR3: TGCAGTGCTAGAGATCCCAAGGAGAACACTGAAGCTTTCTTT.

The chain employs TRBV5-6 and TRBJ1-2; 11 bases agree with TRBD1. The CDR3 is 15 residues long. Germline values: CDR1 SGHDT, CDR2 YYEEEE. The J segment lost 3 bases and the V segment lost 7 bases, leaving 8 bases of the junction unmatched. The CDR3 sequence: CASGDRDRGDYGYTF. CDR3 sequence (DNA): TGTGCCAGCGGAGATCGGGACAGGGGGGACTATGGCTACACCTTC.

The genes are TRBV7-2 and TRBJ2-1; D ambiguous. The germline gives CDR1 SGHTA, CDR2 FQGNSA. V gave up 4 bases and J gave up 9 bases, with 10 bases separating them. The CDR3 spans 12 residues. CDR3 protein: CASSSSVSEQFF. The CDR3 bases are TGTGCCAGCAGCTCTTCCGTAAGTGAGCAGTTCTTC.

This clonotype was detected only a few times. The chain couples TRBV2 to TRBJ1-1, with TRBD1 matching 7 bases. V shed 8 bases and J 1 base; nucleotides not matched to a gene: 10. The CDR3 length is 15 residues. Germline V CDR1 and CDR2: SNHLY, FYNNEI. The CDR3, as DNA: TGTGCCAGCGCCCGAACCAGACAGGGGAACACTGAAGCTTTCTTT. It yields the protein CASARTRQGNTEAFF.